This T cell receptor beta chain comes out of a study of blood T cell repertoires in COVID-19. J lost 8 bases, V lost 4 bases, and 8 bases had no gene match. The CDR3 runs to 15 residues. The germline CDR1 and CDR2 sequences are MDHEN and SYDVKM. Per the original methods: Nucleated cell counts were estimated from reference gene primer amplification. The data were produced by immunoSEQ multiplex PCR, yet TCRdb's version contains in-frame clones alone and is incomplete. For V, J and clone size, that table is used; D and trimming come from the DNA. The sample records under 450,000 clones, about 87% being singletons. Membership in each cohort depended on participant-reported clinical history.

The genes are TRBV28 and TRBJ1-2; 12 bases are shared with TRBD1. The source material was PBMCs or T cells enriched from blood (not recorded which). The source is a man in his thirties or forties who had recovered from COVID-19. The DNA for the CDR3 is TGTGCCAGCAGTTCCCCGGGACAGGGGGCGGTAGGCTACACCTTC. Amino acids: CASSSPGQGAVGYTF.